This passage covers 28 T cell receptor beta chains from one sample sequenced in a study of tumor-infiltrating lymphocytes in oesophageal squamous cell carcinoma. TCRdb analysed the PCR reads with MiXCR anew, one entry per CDR3 protein. The profile shows about 13,000 distinct CDR3 sequences, 45% to 65% of them singletons. Source material: esophageal tumor tissue. The receptors were gathered from a male donor with esophageal squamous cell carcinoma.

By proportion, this clonotype is large. The chain is built from TRBV7-6 and TRBJ2-1; 10 nucleotides match TRBD2. The CDR3 is 16 residues long. V trimming: 0 bases; J trimming: 6 bases; junction bases outside the gene matches: 5. From germline, CDR1 is SGHVS and CDR2 FNYEAQ. The CDR3 protein is CASSLATASGSNEQFF. CDR3 sequence (DNA): TGTGCCAGCAGCTTAGCCACGGCTAGCGGGAGCAATGAGCAGTTCTTC.

The V call is TRBV11-2, the J call TRBJ2-6, with 11 positions matching TRBD2. The DNA end is a closer match to TRBJ2-7, so the J assignment may be wrong. Germline assignment: CDR1 SGHAT and CDR2 FQNNGV. This CDR3 contains 14 residues. The CDR3 DNA is TGTGCCAGCAGCTCGACTAGCGGGAAGATGAAGCAGTACTTC. This sequence encodes CASSSTSGKMKQYF.

On this clonotype: An end of the junction does not agree with germline; a read error may underlie this. This sequence joins TRBV12-3 or TRBV12-4 and TRBJ2-3; D is ambiguous. The CDR3 runs 8 residues. The CDR3 here is CASNEQYF. DNA for the CDR3: TGTGCCAGCAACGAGCAGTACTTT.

The table lists this clonotype with many counts. CDR3 residues: CATTGGRFNSNQPQHF. The CDR3 DNA reads TGTGCCACTACAGGGGGCAGGTTTAATAGCAATCAGCCCCAGCATTTT. The chain joins TRBV10-3 to TRBJ1-5, with 9 bases that match TRBD1. CDR1 is ENHRY, CDR2 SYGVKD, per germline. Trimming cost V 10 bases and J 0 bases; bases outside gene matches: 10. The CDR3 runs 16 residues.

The gene calls are TRBV10-3 and TRBJ1-4; a weak D match, TRBD1 (5 bases). Germline CDR1 reads ENHRY; CDR2 reads SYGVKD. V was clipped by 0 bases and J by 7 bases, with 12 bases between them. This CDR3 is 15 amino acids long. CDR3 in amino acids: CAISESGRISEKLFF. Here the CDR3 DNA reads TGTGCCATCAGTGAGTCGGGGCGTATAAGTGAAAAACTGTTTTTT.

This clonotype is classed as medium-sized. This chain uses TRBV12-3 or TRBV12-4 with TRBJ1-1; the match to TRBD1 covers 8 bases. This CDR3 region has 13 residues. V lost 6 bases and J lost 4; bases outside the gene matches: 4. The CDR3 protein is CASSPGGTTEAFF. The CDR3 DNA is TGTGCCAGCAGCCCAGGGGGCACCACTGAAGCTTTCTTT.

The rearrangement joins TRBV13 to TRBJ2-3; no clear D gene. The J call may be mistaken, given a closer DNA end match to TRBJ2-7. From germline, CDR1 is PRHDT and CDR2 FYEKMQ (reference sequence). The CDR3 length is 13 residues. CDR3 sequence (DNA): TGTGCCAGCAGTCTAAGTGGAACCTACGAGCAGTACTTC. Its translation: CASSLSGTYEQYF.

The J gene is TRBJ1-1, the V gene TRBV7-8, with 9 nucleotides matching TRBD2. The J call is doubtful: the DNA matches TRBJ2-5 better. Per germline, CDR1 SGHVS and CDR2 FQNEAQ. The CDR3 sequence is 15 residues long. CDR3: CASSLDSGSAETQYF. Here the CDR3 DNA reads TGTGCCAGCAGCTTGGATAGCGGGAGTGCTGAGACCCAGTACTTC.

J is TRBJ2-3 and V is TRBV7-2; D gene uncertain. The DNA end lines up better with TRBJ2-7; the J call may be wrong. The CDR3 extends over 13 amino acids. Per germline, CDR1 SGHTA and CDR2 FQGNSA. CDR3 residues: CASSLYGPREQYF. The DNA for the CDR3 is TGTGCCAGCAGCTTATATGGGCCTCGGGAGCAGTACTTC.

This clonotype has at least ten counts. The genes are TRBV4-1 and TRBJ1-5, with unresolved D. In germline, CDR1 is MGHRA, CDR2 YSYEKL. V was pared by 0 bases and J by 7 bases, with 13 bases between. This CDR3 is built from 15 residues. The CDR3 DNA follows: TGCGCCAGCAGCCAAGATACGAAGGAATTGCAGCCCCAGCATTTT. Translating gives CASSQDTKELQPQHF.

This chain connects TRBV6-2 or TRBV6-3 to TRBJ2-1, with unresolved D. CDR3 size: 15 residues. Trimming pared 6 bases from V and 0 bases from J, leaving 12 bases between. Germline lookup yields CDR1 MNHEY and CDR2 SVGEGT. CDR3 bases: TGTGCCAGCAGACAACAGATGATCTCCTACAATGAGCAGTTCTTC. This sequence encodes CASRQQMISYNEQFF.

The V call is TRBV11-2, the J call TRBJ2-3; no clear D gene. Near its end, the DNA agrees better with TRBJ1-5, so the J call may be wrong. This CDR3 spans 15 amino acids. Germline CDR1 reads SGHAT; CDR2 reads FQNNGV. As DNA, the CDR3 is TGTGCCAGCAGCTTAGATGGTGGTTTTTCTCAGCCCCAGCATTTT. Amino acids: CASSLDGGFSQPQHF.

This clonotype occurred many times. The gene calls are TRBV28 and TRBJ2-2; no definite D call. This CDR3 is 11 amino acids long. Germline CDR1 is MDHEN and CDR2 is SYDVKM. Trimming took off 2 bases at V and 8 bases at J, with 3 bases between the two ends. In nucleotides, the CDR3 is TGTGCCAGCAGTTTAATGGGGGAGCTGTTTTTT. As protein: CASSLMGELFF.

The V and J genes are TRBV6-6 and TRBJ1-1; D is perhaps TRBD1 (6 bases). This CDR3 contains 15 residues. Germline-derived CDR1 and CDR2 are MNHNY and SVGAGI (reference sequence). Trimming took 2 bases from V and 5 from J, leaving 15 bases between them. The CDR3 region is CASSYRSGVGTEAFF. The CDR3 DNA reads as TGTGCCAGCAGTTACCGTTCAGGGGTGGGGACTGAAGCTTTCTTT.

This clonotype occurred once. This rearrangement joins TRBV27 to TRBJ2-4; D is unresolved. Trimming removed 3 bases from V and 13 bases from J, with 13 bases in between. The CDR3 length is 12 residues. Germline-derived CDR1 and CDR2 are MNHEY and SMNVEV (reference sequence). The DNA of the CDR3 is TGTGCCAGCAGTTTCCTTAATCGACCCCAGTACTTC. Translating it yields CASSFLNRPQYF.

A word on this clonotype: A much bigger clone sits one base away, suggesting this may be a read error. The chain uses TRBV5-6 and TRBJ2-1, with D possibly TRBD1 on 5 matching bases. The germline gives CDR1 SGHDT, CDR2 YYEEEE. V lost 4 bases to trimming and J lost 10 bases, with 18 bases between them. This CDR3 region has 14 residues. CDR3 coding DNA: TGTGCCAGCAGCCAGGGCCCCACTTCCTACGAGCAGTTCTTC. This codes for CASSQGPTSYEQFF.

This chain links TRBV7-2 with TRBJ2-1, with 8 nucleotides matching TRBD2. Germline loops: CDR1 SGHTA, CDR2 FQGNSA. With V trimmed by 5 bases and J by 6 bases, 12 bases remained unmatched. CDR3 length: 16 amino acids. The CDR3 region is CASSERGLVSFNEQFF. For the CDR3, the DNA is TGTGCCAGCAGCGAAAGGGGACTAGTCAGCTTCAATGAGCAGTTCTTC. Looking up the rest from reference TRBV7-2 and TRBJ2-1 gives the full variable domain: GAGVSQSPSNKVTEKGKDVELRCDPISGHTALYWYRQSLGQGLEFLIYFQGNSAPDKSGLPSDRFSAERTGGSVSTLTIQRTQQEDSAVYLCASSERGLVSFNEQFFGPGTRLTVL.

This clonotype was seen only a few times. Since the CDR3 does not end with the conserved phenylalanine or tryptophan, this likely comes from a read error. No DNA is shown, since the ends of the CDR3 on it are uncertain; the CDR3 is the one TCRdb lists. The V call is TRBV2, the J call TRBJ2-7; the listed D gene, TRBD1, was not tested against the DNA. Germline V CDR1 and CDR2: SNHLY, FYNNEI. The CDR3 numbers 18 amino acids, ends counted. The chain's CDR3 is CASNLGQGPGNYGYTFGS.

This clonotype was found many times. A much more abundant neighbour one base away suggests this may be a read error. The genes are TRBV29-1 and TRBJ2-5; no clear D. V shed 5 bases and J shed 11 bases, with 15 bases lying between them. This CDR3 comprises 11 residues. Germline V lookup: CDR1 SQVTM, CDR2 ANQGSEA. Here the CDR3 DNA reads TGCAGCGTTCCCACCTACAATGAGCAGTACTTC. It translates to CSVPTYNEQYF.

Here the CDR3 DNA reads TGTGCCAGCAGCTTAGGCTCTCTAGCGGGAGTAGATACGCAGTATTTT. This sequence encodes CASSLGSLAGVDTQYF. The chain couples TRBV11-2 to TRBJ2-3; TRBD2 matches at 10 bases. This CDR3 is built from 16 residues. The germline V gene encodes CDR1 SGHAT and CDR2 FQNNGV. V was clipped by 1 base and J by 5 bases; unmatched bases: 6.

About this clonotype itself: The CDR3 does not close with the conserved phenylalanine or tryptophan, likely indicating a read error. The DNA is left out, because the CDR3 cannot be placed on it with certainty; the CDR3 is given as TCRdb lists it. The V and J genes are TRBV7-4 and TRBJ2-3; the table gives TRBD1 as D, unverified against the DNA. The germline V gene has CDR1 SGHVT and CDR2 SQSDAQ. From its first to its last residue, the CDR3 has 15 amino acids. The CDR3 sequence: CASSLQGMGGYTFGP.

The V call is TRBV12-3 or TRBV12-4, the J call TRBJ2-1; 9 positions match TRBD2. V shed 7 bases and J 6 bases; nucleotides not matched to a gene: 16. CDR3 size: 17 residues. This CDR3 is CASTAGRFSGRSNEQFF. The CDR3 DNA reads as TGTGCCAGCACCGCGGGTAGATTTAGCGGGAGATCCAATGAGCAGTTCTTC.

The DNA of the CDR3 is TGTGCCAGCAGCAGGACTGGTTTCAGCAATCAGCCCCAGCATTTT. Its translation: CASSRTGFSNQPQHF. The V gene is TRBV6-1, the J gene TRBJ1-5; no firm D call. The germline V and J ends were trimmed by 6 bases and 1 base, with 13 bases remaining between them. This CDR3 contains 15 residues. Germline CDR1 reads MNHNS; CDR2 reads SASEGT.

This clonotype was detected a few times. The J gene is TRBJ2-5, the V gene TRBV7-8, with D unresolved. CDR1 and CDR2 from the germline V gene are SGHVS and FQNEAQ. This CDR3 has 13 residues. The ends were cut back, 0 bases at V and 9 bases at J, with 11 bases in the middle. This CDR3 reads CASSLATPGAQYF. CDR3 coding DNA: TGTGCCAGCAGCTTAGCTACCCCCGGAGCCCAGTACTTC.

There are many counts of this clonotype. The chain is built from TRBV12-3 or TRBV12-4 and TRBJ1-4, with D uncertain. The CDR3 runs to 13 residues. V dropped 4 bases and J dropped 8 bases, with 11 bases sitting between them. CDR3 protein: CASSWREREKLFF. The CDR3 nucleotides are TGTGCCAGCAGTTGGAGGGAGAGGGAAAAACTGTTTTTT.

The chain recombines TRBV7-3 with TRBJ2-6; 7 bases map to TRBD2. Trimming cost V 1 base and J 2 bases; bases outside gene matches: 2. The CDR3 has 16 residues. CDR1 is SGHTA and CDR2 is FQGTGA in the germline V gene. In nucleotides, the CDR3 is TGTGCCAGCAGCTTAAGTGCGGGAGCTGGGGCCAACGTCCTGACTTTC. Translated: CASSLSAGAGANVLTF.

Only a few counts were recorded for this clonotype. The chain uses TRBV30 and TRBJ2-5; D remains ambiguous. The end of the DNA aligns better with TRBJ2-7, so the J call may be wrong. Looked up from germline, CDR1 is GTSNPN and CDR2 is SVGIG (reference sequence). CDR3 length: 13 amino acids. CDR3 coding DNA: TGTGCCTGGATGGCCGGAACCTCCTACGAGCAGTACTTC. The encoded protein is CAWMAGTSYEQYF.

Ten or more counts support this clonotype. The chain combines TRBV7-8 with TRBJ2-5; D is ambiguous. Trimming took off 3 bases at V and 4 bases at J, with 3 bases between the two ends. The CDR3 covers 11 residues. Germline CDR1 is SGHVS and CDR2 is FQNEAQ. The CDR3 DNA reads TGTGCCAGCAGCTTTACAGAGACCCAGTACTTC. Encoded protein: CASSFTETQYF.